Listed below are T cell receptor beta chains from one sample, sequenced in a study of somatic reversion in DOCK8 deficiency. TCRdb ran MiXCR on the multiplex PCR reads and lists one entry per CDR3 protein. The sample shows fewer than 5,000 distinct CDR3 sequences, 20% to 25% of them seen only once. Sequencing input: peripheral blood. The source is a human donor in good health. Both conserved end residues are part of each CDR3. Each record gives: D gene, clone size, V gene, J gene, CDR3 protein, CDR3 DNA. The D gene is left open where the match is weak. The size of a clone is reported for some rows only, either as once, few or many, or as a class for expanded clones.

>-|once|TRBV5-1|TRBJ1-6
CASSKGRDGDSPLHF
TGCGCCAGCAGCAAAGGCCGGGACGGGGATTCACCCCTCCACTTT
>-|medium-sized|TRBV20-1|TRBJ1-6
CSARGMLAGDSPLHF
TGCAGTGCCAGAGGGATGCTTGCGGGGGATTCACCCCTCCACTTT
>-|medium-sized|TRBV19|TRBJ1-2
CASSTRGAGYGYTF
TGTGCCAGTAGTACGAGGGGGGCAGGGTATGGCTACACCTTC
>TRBD1|-|TRBV2|TRBJ1-3
CASSSQGAGNTIYF
TGTGCCAGCAGTTCACAGGGGGCTGGAAACACCATATATTTT
>-|few|TRBV12-3/TRBV12-4|TRBJ2-1
CAAGGLDHNEQFF
TGTGCCGCCGGAGGACTGGACCACAATGAGCAGTTCTTC
>-|-|TRBV20-1|TRBJ1-4
CSAGGRGNEKLFF
TGCAGTGCTGGGGGACGGGGAAATGAAAAACTGTTTTTT
>-|medium-sized|TRBV28|TRBJ1-1
CASSSLGTTRDSTEAFF
TGTGCCAGCAGTTCACTCGGGACAACCCGTGACAGCACTGAAGCTTTCTTT
>-|-|TRBV5-1|TRBJ1-1
CASSFQGDTEAFF
TGCGCCAGCAGCTTCCAGGGCGACACTGAAGCTTTCTTT
>-|-|TRBV20-1|TRBJ2-7
CSAGDGGRVSYEQYF
TGCAGTGCTGGAGACGGCGGGCGAGTCTCCTACGAGCAGTACTTC
>TRBD1|-|TRBV12-3/TRBV12-4|TRBJ2-7
CATSPYSGGIKYEQYF
TGTGCCACCTCCCCCTACTCAGGGGGAATAAAGTACGAGCAGTACTTC
>TRBD1|medium-sized|TRBV19|TRBJ1-6
CASSLQGAGNSPLHF
TGTGCCAGTTCCCTACAGGGGGCCGGGAATTCACCCCTCCACTTT
>-|medium-sized|TRBV5-1|TRBJ1-1
CASSLPSDGTEAFF
TGCGCCAGCAGCCTCCCCTCGGACGGCACTGAAGCTTTCTTT
>-|-|TRBV9|TRBJ1-4
CASSVGGGGREKLFF
TGTGCCAGCAGCGTAGGGGGAGGGGGTAGAGAAAAACTGTTTTTT
>TRBD1|large|TRBV11-2|TRBJ1-2
CASSLVQKTGDGYTF
TGTGCCAGCAGCTTAGTCCAGAAGACAGGGGATGGCTACACCTTC
>-|-|TRBV28|TRBJ1-2
CASRNPGGEGYTF
TGTGCCAGTAGAAACCCAGGCGGGGAGGGCTACACCTTC
>-|-|TRBV6-2/TRBV6-3|TRBJ1-1
CASSYSGRQVGTEAFF
TGTGCCAGCAGTTACTCGGGCCGACAGGTTGGGACTGAAGCTTTCTTT
>-|-|TRBV6-2/TRBV6-3|TRBJ1-1
CASSYRSVNTEAFF
TGTGCCAGCAGTTACAGGTCCGTGAACACTGAAGCTTTCTTT
>-|-|TRBV5-4|TRBJ2-7
CASSRSQVLYEQYF
TGTGCCAGCAGCCGATCACAGGTCCTGTACGAGCAGTACTTC
>-|medium-sized|TRBV7-9|TRBJ1-1
CASSTGALREAFF
TGTGCCAGCAGCACGGGGGCGCTGAGGGAAGCTTTCTTT
>-|-|TRBV7-9|TRBJ1-6
CASTPPGRSPLHF
TGTGCCAGCACCCCTCCGGGTAGATCACCCCTCCACTTT
>-|-|TRBV20-1|TRBJ1-6
CSAFSMTASYNSPLHF
TGCAGTGCCTTCTCGATGACAGCCTCCTATAATTCACCCCTCCACTTT
>-|medium-sized|TRBV11-2|TRBJ1-4
CASSFKGNEKLFF
TGTGCCAGCAGCTTCAAGGGGAATGAAAAACTGTTTTTT